The clone carrying this T cell receptor beta chain was found once. These data are taken from a study of T cell changes during pregnancy in multiple sclerosis. Libraries were prepared by immunoSEQ multiplex PCR; TCRdb keeps only in-frame clonotypes and omits some of them. The sample has tens of thousands of clones; about 94% are singletons. Source: CD8+ T cells from peripheral blood mononuclear cells, taken after pregnancy. The origin of this receptor is a female donor with multiple sclerosis, enrolled in a pregnancy study.

The CDR3 coding sequence is TGTGCCAGCAGGCCTACCGCCAGCACAGATACGCAGTATTTT. Amino acid sequence: CASRPTASTDTQYF. The rearrangement uses TRBV27 and TRBJ2-3; D unclear. This CDR3 has 14 amino acids. Trimming removed 6 bases at V and 0 bases at J, with 10 bases between. CDR1 and CDR2 (germline): MNHEY, SMNVEV (reference sequence).